The sequence of this T cell receptor (beta chain) was determined in a study of monozygotic twins with inflammatory bowel disease. The study, taken as a whole, reports: Healthy twins shared more clonotypes with others than IBD patients, most markedly active ones. By inverse Simpson index, TCRbeta diversity was lower in IBD patients than in healthy co-twins.

After re-calling the 5' RACE reads, TCRdb lists one entry per CDR3 protein, DNA absent. The listing records approximately 330,000 distinct CDR3 sequences. The CDR3 runs 13 residues. Germline V gene data show CDR1 as DFQATT and CDR2 as SNEGSKA (reference sequence). In regard to this clonotype: Antigen specificity is unknown.

The V and J genes are TRBV20-1 and TRBJ2-7; TCRdb indicates TRBD1, and absent DNA this call remains unverified. This TCR derives from a human donor with ulcerative colitis or Crohn's disease, or a healthy co-twin of an affected twin (not recorded which). The sample taken for sequencing was blood. The CDR3 region is CSATASGQGVRYF.